This TCR beta chain was captured in a study of long-term antiretroviral therapy in people with HIV. General observations from the study: The study found that diversity rose after ART but stayed below transplant donor controls. Relative to control repertoires, HIV repertoires exhibited narrower CDR3 length ranges.

The germline V gene encodes CDR1 SGHDT and CDR2 YYEEEE. Trimming took off 2 bases at V and 2 bases at J, with 9 bases between the two ends. The CDR3 extends over 14 amino acids. The content of samples before DNA extraction was roughly 1-10 million cryopreserved PBMC. In regard to this clone: Its antigen is currently unknown.

The authors ran the immunoSEQ assay, v3.0, at survey level. Assay used: immunoSEQ multiplex PCR; TCRdb lists only in-frame clones, some missing. The sample carries 19,000 or so clones, around 78% recorded once. The chain joins TRBV5-6 to TRBJ2-3; weak D call: TRBD1 (6 bases). The sample was unsorted PBMCs, taken at the start of antiretroviral therapy, before treatment. This clonotype was obtained from a woman between 35 and 50 years old with HIV. The CDR3 DNA reads TGTGCCAGCAGCTTCACAGGGACCACAGATACGCAGTATTTT. Residues: CASSFTGTTDTQYF.